One and the same sample provided the 10 T cell receptor beta chains below, sequenced in a study of glioma-infiltrating T cells. TCR alpha and beta CDR3 regions were amplified from RNA using iRepertoire nested multiplex PCR. TCRdb used MiXCR to reprocess the multiplex PCR reads, holding one entry per CDR3 protein. Of some 180,000 distinct CDR3 sequences in the sample, more than 25% were seen once. Sequencing used glioma tissue, nonneoplastic brain tissue, or PBMCs (not recorded which). Receptors were obtained from a human donor with low-grade glioma or glioblastoma, undergoing nonglioma brain surgery, or in good health (not recorded which).

This clonotype appeared a few times. The chain carries TRBV18 and TRBJ2-1, with D possibly being TRBD1 (6 bases). Germline lookup yields CDR1 KGHSH and CDR2 LQKENI. The CDR3 has 16 residues. Trimming cost V 1 base and J 3 bases, with 13 bases left between them. CDR3 coding DNA: TGTGCCAGCTCACCACGTCCAGGGGAAGGCTACAATGAGCAGTTCTTC. Translation gives CASSPRPGEGYNEQFF.

This clonotype was recorded many times. The rearrangement uses TRBV7-2 and TRBJ1-5, with D unclear. The V gene's germline CDR1 is SGHTA and CDR2 FQGNSA. Deletions cut 1 base from V and 4 bases from J, with 11 bases between. The CDR3 is made up of 15 amino acids. The CDR3, as DNA: TGTGCCAGCAGCTTAGGAGGTGAGAGGAATCAGCCCCAGCATTTT. Translation gives CASSLGGERNQPQHF.

This clonotype was picked up many times. This chain uses TRBV2 with TRBJ1-1; possibly TRBD1 for D (6 bases). Germline assignment: CDR1 SNHLY and CDR2 FYNNEI. Trimming shortened V by 8 bases and J by 4 bases, and 11 bases separated the two germline ends. The CDR3 has 12 amino acids. The CDR3 sequence is CASVGAGTEAFF. CDR3 DNA: TGTGCCAGCGTGGGGGCCGGCACTGAAGCTTTCTTT.

This clonotype has a count of ten or more. V and J are TRBV10-3 and TRBJ1-6; D is unresolved. Between the trimmed V and J ends, which lost 6 bases and 10 bases, there was a span of 13 bases. Germline values: CDR1 ENHRY, CDR2 SYGVKD. The CDR3 has 13 residues. Written as DNA, the CDR3 is TGTGCCATCAGGGACGGCAACTGGTCACCCCTCCACTTT. It codes for CAIRDGNWSPLHF.

In the case of this clonotype: A much larger clone lies one base from this, so it may be a read error. J is TRBJ1-1 and V is TRBV4-1, with D maybe TRBD1 (6 bases). Trimming cost V 5 bases and J 7 bases, with 11 bases left between them. CDR3 length: 12 amino acids. Germline V lookup: CDR1 MGHRA, CDR2 YSYEKL. The CDR3 reads CASSWGAGEAFF. The CDR3 nucleotides read TGCGCCAGCAGCTGGGGGGCGGGTGAAGCTTTCTTT.

This clonotype was observed at least ten times. The chain joins TRBV5-4 to TRBJ2-1; D is perhaps TRBD2 (7 bases). The V end was cut by 4 bases, the J end by 1 base, with 12 bases between. CDR1 is SGHNT, CDR2 YYREEE, per germline (reference sequence). This CDR3 region has 15 residues. In DNA, the CDR3 is TGTGCCAGCAGCGCAAGGGGGGGGTCCTACAATGAGCAGTTCTTC. Its protein is CASSARGGSYNEQFF.

At least ten counts were recorded for this clonotype. This chain uses TRBV6-2 or TRBV6-3 with TRBJ2-3; maybe TRBD1 (5 bases). The ends were cut back, 1 base at V and 6 bases at J, with 11 bases in the middle. The CDR3 runs 14 residues. Germline V gene sequence: CDR1 MNHEY, CDR2 SVGEGT. Written as DNA, the CDR3 is TGTGCCAGCAGTTACTGGGGCCAGAGCGATACGCAGTATTTT. This sequence encodes CASSYWGQSDTQYF.

This clonotype has ten or more counts. The gene calls are TRBV7-9 and TRBJ1-1, with D unclear. Germline V lookup: CDR1 SEHNR, CDR2 FQNEAQ (reference sequence). This CDR3 has 15 residues. Deletions cut 5 bases from V and 0 bases from J, with 13 bases between. The CDR3 DNA is TGTGCCAGCAGCCCGGAGAGAATTCTGAACACTGAAGCTTTCTTT. Protein: CASSPERILNTEAFF.

This clonotype was observed at least ten times. The chain combines TRBV7-2 with TRBJ2-7; 14 bases match TRBD2. The CDR3 is 14 residues long. In germline, CDR1 is SGHTA, CDR2 FQGNSA. Trimming cost V 4 bases and J 6 bases; bases outside gene matches: 2. This chain's CDR3 is CASSSGLAGAEQYF. For the CDR3, the DNA is TGTGCCAGCAGCTCGGGACTAGCGGGAGCCGAGCAGTACTTC.

Comments on this clonotype: It may be a read error: a sequence one base away is much more abundant. The V gene is TRBV4-1, the J gene TRBJ1-2; D is unresolved. Germline CDR1 is MGHRA and CDR2 is YSYEKL. The CDR3 is made up of 13 amino acids. The CDR3: CASRQDRGNGYTF. CDR3 bases: TGCGCCAGCAGGCAAGATCGAGGGAATGGCTACACCTTC.